Following are 8 T cell receptor beta chains from one sample sequenced in a study of glioma-infiltrating T cells after dendritic cell vaccination (dated by TCRdb to the mid-2010s). Library creation used the immunoSEQ multiplex PCR assay. TCRdb holds this immuneACCESS table with in-frame rearrangements only. Some clones are missing; in checked studies, unresolved V genes explain under half, and the rest has no known cause. Present in this sample are approximately 48,000 clones, roughly 90% of which were seen just once. 5% to 6.5% of the sample belongs to the ten largest clones. Read against the paper, the sample's time point label means: after dendritic cell vaccination, including at tumor progression/relapse. The sample consisted of blood, taken after dendritic cell vaccination. The receptor source for this set is a human donor with glioblastoma.

The chain is built from TRBV19 and TRBJ2-5, with a possible D match to TRBD2 (5 bases). V lost 2 bases and J lost 8, with 15 bases in between. The CDR3 runs to 14 residues. Germline CDR1 and CDR2: LNHDA and SQIVND (reference sequence). The CDR3: CASSITDSLGTQYF. CDR3 DNA sequence: TGTGCCAGTAGTATAACGGACTCGTTGGGAACCCAGTACTTC.

This clone has only one observation. The chain links TRBV7-2 to TRBJ2-7; 10 bases map to TRBD1. Germline CDR1 reads SGHTA; CDR2 reads FQGNSA. After removal of 6 bases from V and 4 bases from J, the junction contained 9 bases not matched to a gene. The CDR3 extends over 15 amino acids. This CDR3 reads CASRIDRGLVYEQYF. DNA for the CDR3: TGTGCCAGCAGAATCGACAGGGGGCTCGTATACGAGCAGTACTTC.

This clone was seen only a few times. The chain couples TRBV5-1 to TRBJ2-1, with TRBD2 identical over 9 bases. Germline assignment: CDR1 SGHRS and CDR2 YFSETQ. The CDR3 length is 16 residues. After removal of 1 base from V and 7 bases from J, the junction contained 9 bases not matched to a gene. The CDR3 bases are TGCGCCAGCAGCTTGAGTAGCGGGAGAGGTTGGAATGAGCAGTTCTTC. It yields the protein CASSLSSGRGWNEQFF.

This clone is medium-sized. The chain couples TRBV6-6 to TRBJ2-2; D not resolved. The CDR3 is 13 residues long. The germline CDR1 and CDR2 sequences are MNHNY and SVGAGI (reference sequence). V gave up 7 bases and J gave up 1 base, with 7 bases separating them. The CDR3 loop is CASTPGNTGELFF. The CDR3 region has the DNA TGTGCCAGCACCCCGGGGAACACCGGGGAGCTGTTTTTT.

The chain couples TRBV7-8 to TRBJ1-1, with a tentative D call TRBD1 (5 bases). Trimming cost V 5 bases and J 8 bases, with 21 bases left between them. The CDR3 covers 15 residues. CDR1 is SGHVS and CDR2 is FQNEAQ in the germline V gene. The CDR3 protein is CASSPFIAGGFEAFF. Written as DNA, the CDR3 is TGTGCCAGCAGCCCCTTTATTGCCGGGGGATTCGAAGCTTTCTTT.

The chain employs TRBV19 and TRBJ1-5, with 8 nucleotides matching TRBD1. The CDR3 has 13 residues. J gave up 5 bases and V 3 bases, and 0 bases lay outside the gene matches. Per germline, CDR1 LNHDA and CDR2 SQIVND (reference sequence). CDR3 residues: CASSMDRDQPQHF. CDR3 nucleotides: TGTGCCAGTAGTATGGACAGGGATCAGCCCCAGCATTTT.

V usage is TRBV5-1 and J usage is TRBJ1-5; the D is unclear. The CDR3 runs 12 residues. Germline CDR1 and CDR2: SGHRS and YFSETQ. V was shortened by 2 bases and J by 7 bases, with 7 bases between the two germline ends. The CDR3 protein is CASSFEGQPQHF. The CDR3 DNA reads TGCGCCAGCAGCTTCGAGGGACAGCCCCAGCATTTT.

This clone was seen a single time. This chain connects TRBV28 to TRBJ1-5; no reliable D call. Trimming shortened V by 5 bases and J by 11 bases, and 10 bases separated the two germline ends. The germline V gene encodes CDR1 MDHEN and CDR2 SYDVKM. The CDR3 runs 11 residues. CDR3 DNA sequence: TGTGCCAGCAGTATGCGGATAGCCCAGCATTTT. Translation: CASSMRIAQHF. Supplemented by reference TRBV28 and TRBJ1-5, the full variable domain reads DVKVTQSSRYLVKRTGEKVFLECVQDMDHENMFWYRQDPGLGLRLIYFSYDVKMKEKGDIPEGYSVSREKKERFSLILESASTNQTSMYLCASSMRIAQHFGDGTRLSIL.